The TCR beta chain under discussion was sequenced for a study of graft-versus-host responses after intestinal transplantation. At the level of the study: Grafts that recipients had were multivisceral, liver-intestinal, or isolated intestinal transplants. Anti-thymocyte globulin was used for induction in all recipients, who then took tacrolimus and steroids for two to four years.

The repertoire was sequenced with immunoSEQ multiplex PCR; TCRdb's copy has only in-frame clones and lacks some. The table lists about 86,000 clones, less than 90% of them singletons. This CDR3 contains 14 residues. Germline V gene data show CDR1 as MNHEY and CDR2 as SMNVEV (reference sequence). Germline trimming cut 8 bases from V and 4 bases from J; bases unmatched to any gene: 4. This clone was detected a few times. The antigen is not known. Study-level points and caveats: Some GvH clones appeared in ileal mucosa or blood before recipient bone marrow. Individuals carrying graft-donor T cell macrochimerism showed high graft-versus-host to host-versus-graft clonal ratios in allografts.

This TCR came from a human donor who was the organ donor for an intestinal transplant. Source: unstimulated CD4+ T cells sorted from spleen or lymph node cells, taken before transplant. The rearrangement links TRBV27 to TRBJ2-1; 11 bases match TRBD1. CDR3 DNA sequence: TGTGCCAGCGGCAGGGACAGGGGGTACAATGAGCAGTTCTTC. It yields the protein CASGRDRGYNEQFF.